What follows are 28 T cell receptor beta chains derived from one specimen sequenced in a study of cytomegalovirus exposure and HLA in healthy donors. PCR amplification relied on 60 Vbeta primers (plus 13 Jbeta primers). Method: immunoSEQ multiplex PCR; TCRdb's copy keeps in-frame clones and lacks some. Here the sample spans fewer than 120,000 clones, around 85% being singletons. The sequenced sample consisted of PBMCs. These receptors all come from a middle-aged man in good health and CMV-seronegative.

The CDR3 bases are TGTGCCAGCAGCTTAACGGGGGGGTTTTTTGTTGACCAGTACTTC. It specifies CASSLTGGFFVDQYF. The J gene is TRBJ2-5, the V gene TRBV7-2; 8 bases match TRBD2. CDR1 is SGHTA and CDR2 is FQGNSA in the germline V gene. This CDR3 region has 15 residues. V was pared by 2 bases and J by 10 bases, with 12 bases of the junction left unmatched. Looking up the rest from reference TRBV7-2 and TRBJ2-5 gives the full variable domain: GAGVSQSPSNKVTEKGKDVELRCDPISGHTALYWYRQSLGQGLEFLIYFQGNSAPDKSGLPSDRFSAERTGGSVSTLTIQRTQQEDSAVYLCASSLTGGFFVDQYFGPGTRLLVL.

The chain recombines TRBV18 with TRBJ1-1; D gene ambiguous. V was shortened by 4 bases and J by 1 base, with 7 bases between the two germline ends. The CDR3 covers 13 residues. CDR1 KGHSH and CDR2 LQKENI come from the germline V gene. The CDR3 coding sequence is TGTGCCAGCTCACTTCACTCGAACACTGAAGCTTTCTTT. This encodes CASSLHSNTEAFF.

V and J are TRBV9 and TRBJ2-3; a possible D gene is TRBD2 (5 bases). Germline CDR1 and CDR2: SGDLS and YYNGEE. This CDR3 spans 17 amino acids. Trimming shortened V by 2 bases and J by 6 bases, and 22 bases separated the two germline ends. The CDR3 here is CASSVHPLGSGSDTQYF. The CDR3 bases are TGTGCCAGCAGCGTCCATCCCCTGGGCAGCGGTAGCGATACGCAGTATTTT.

The chain is built from TRBV10-3 and TRBJ2-3; tentative D call: TRBD1 (5 bases). The CDR3 length is 14 residues. V lost 3 bases, J lost 0 bases, and 7 bases lay in between. The germline gives CDR1 ENHRY, CDR2 SYGVKD. CDR3 in amino acids: CAISDRASTDTQYF. In DNA form, the CDR3 reads TGTGCCATCAGTGACAGGGCTAGCACAGATACGCAGTATTTT.

The chain employs TRBV28 and TRBJ2-7; no clear D. CDR1 and CDR2 (germline): MDHEN, SYDVKM. This CDR3 spans 15 amino acids. V lost 5 bases and J 3 bases, leaving 17 bases between the germline ends. DNA for the CDR3: TGTGCCAGCAGTGTTTCATGGAGTTCAGACTACGAGCAGTACTTC. It yields the protein CASSVSWSSDYEQYF.

This clone appeared a single time. The CDR3 DNA is TGTGCCTTCCGAGGGGGCCCGGGATCCTATAATTCACCCCTCCACTTT. This codes for CAFRGGPGSYNSPLHF. The chain uses TRBV30 and TRBJ1-6, with 7 nucleotides matching TRBD1. The CDR3 loop spans 16 amino acids. Trimming removed 7 bases from V and 1 base from J; junction bases left unmatched: 10. Germline-derived CDR1 and CDR2 are GTSNPN and SVGIG (reference sequence).

CDR3 in amino acids: CASSLAVWSSGTDTQYF. As DNA, the CDR3 is TGTGCCAGCAGCTTGGCCGTCTGGTCGTCGGGCACAGATACGCAGTATTTT. The chain combines TRBV5-5 with TRBJ2-3; D uncertain. Germline V gene lookup returns CDR1 SGHKS and CDR2 YYEKEE (reference sequence). V shed 0 bases and J shed 1 base, with 15 bases lying between them. The CDR3 has 17 residues.

The chain has TRBV7-8 and TRBJ2-1; 8 bases are a match to TRBD2. Germline lookup yields CDR1 SGHVS and CDR2 FQNEAQ. V lost 4 bases, J lost 2 bases, and 7 bases stayed unmatched. The CDR3 covers 16 residues. In DNA, the CDR3 is TGTGCCAGCAGCTCCCCACTAGCGGTCGCCTACAATGAGCAGTTCTTC. Protein: CASSSPLAVAYNEQFF.

For the CDR3, the DNA is TGCGCCAGCAGCGTGACAGGGGGCGTCACCGGGGAGCTGTTTTTT. Translated, it gives CASSVTGGVTGELFF. The chain recombines TRBV5-1 with TRBJ2-2; 10 positions agree with TRBD1. Germline trimming cut 4 bases from V and 4 bases from J; bases unmatched to any gene: 4. The CDR3 sequence is 15 residues long. The V gene's germline CDR1 is SGHRS and CDR2 YFSETQ.

The J gene is TRBJ1-5, the V gene TRBV7-9, with no clear D. The CDR3 covers 15 residues. The V end lost 2 bases, the J end lost 11 bases, and 19 bases lay between the germline ends. Per the germline V gene, CDR1 is SEHNR and CDR2 is FQNEAQ (reference sequence). The CDR3 loop reads CASSLSAALETTQHF. CDR3 nucleotide sequence: TGTGCCAGCAGCTTATCGGCGGCGTTAGAGACTACCCAGCATTTT.

The J gene is TRBJ1-3, the V gene TRBV6-5; D is undetermined. From germline, CDR1 is MNHEY and CDR2 SVGAGI. Deletions cut 5 bases from V and 0 bases from J, with 11 bases between. This CDR3 region has 15 residues. CDR3: CASSAYRFSGNTIYF. The CDR3 DNA reads as TGTGCCAGCAGTGCCTACAGATTCTCTGGAAACACCATATATTTT.

This chain uses TRBV30 with TRBJ2-2; 7 nucleotides align to TRBD2. This CDR3 comprises 14 residues. Trimming at V came to 2 bases and at J to 5 bases, leaving 5 bases not matched to a gene. CDR1 and CDR2 (germline): GTSNPN, SVGIG (reference sequence). CDR3 nucleotide sequence: TGTGCCTGGAGTACAACTAGCGTAACCGGGGAGCTGTTTTTT. This translates into CAWSTTSVTGELFF. Filled out from reference TRBV30 and TRBJ2-2, the complete variable domain reads SQTIHQWPATLVQPVGSPLSLECTVEGTSNPNLYWYRQAAGRGLQLLFYSVGIGQISSEVPQNLSASRPQDRQFILSSKKLLLSDSGFYLCAWSTTSVTGELFFGEGSRLTVL.

The chain recombines TRBV18 with TRBJ1-1; D remains ambiguous. Germline V gene data show CDR1 as KGHSH and CDR2 as LQKENI. The CDR3 runs 13 residues. V was pared by 10 bases and J by 4 bases, with 16 bases between. This chain's CDR3 is CATTSGVGTEAFF. CDR3 coding DNA: TGTGCCACCACCAGCGGGGTTGGCACTGAAGCTTTCTTT.

The rearrangement links TRBV7-6 to TRBJ2-3; perhaps TRBD2 as D (5 bases). Germline CDR1 and CDR2: SGHVS and FNYEAQ. CDR3 size: 13 residues. Trimming removed 5 bases at V and 4 bases at J, with 10 bases between. CDR3 nucleotides: TGTGCCAGCAGCCCCGTCGGGGCAGATACGCAGTATTTT. Translating it yields CASSPVGADTQYF. Full variable domain (rest looked up from reference TRBV7-6 and TRBJ2-3): GAGVSQSPRYKVTKRGQDVALRCDPISGHVSLYWYRQALGQGPEFLTYFNYEAQQDKSGLPNDRFSAERPEGSISTLTIQRTEQRDSAMYRCASSPVGADTQYFGPGTRLTVL.

The chain employs TRBV29-1 and TRBJ1-2; 11 nucleotides agree with TRBD1. CDR1 is SQVTM, CDR2 ANQGSEA, per germline. This CDR3 spans 15 amino acids. With V trimmed by 1 base and J by 7 bases, 8 bases remained unmatched. CDR3 sequence reads: CSVEVGDRGSSGYTF. CDR3 DNA sequence: TGCAGCGTTGAAGTGGGGGACAGGGGGTCGTCTGGCTACACCTTC.

This chain joins TRBV5-1 and TRBJ2-7; D is perhaps TRBD1 (5 bases). Germline CDR1 and CDR2: SGHRS and YFSETQ. The CDR3 length is 13 residues. Trimming stripped 3 bases from V and 5 bases from J, with 12 bases between. CDR3 in amino acids: CASSSQTAHEQYF. In DNA form, the CDR3 reads TGCGCCAGCAGCTCCCAGACAGCCCACGAGCAGTACTTC. Using reference TRBV5-1 and TRBJ2-7 for the parts outside the CDR3, the full variable domain is KAGVTQTPRYLIKTRGQQVTLSCSPISGHRSVSWYQQTPGQGLQFLFEYFSETQRNKGNFPGRFSGRQFSNSRSEMNVSTLELGDSALYLCASSSQTAHEQYFGPGTRLTVT.

This sequence joins TRBV5-1 and TRBJ1-4, with 7 nucleotides matching TRBD1. The CDR3 extends over 14 amino acids. The germline gives CDR1 SGHRS, CDR2 YFSETQ. J was trimmed by 5 bases and V by 7 bases; bases with no gene match: 8. The CDR3 here is CASRSTGINEKLFF. The CDR3 bases are TGCGCCAGCCGGTCGACAGGGATCAATGAAAAACTGTTTTTT.

This chain connects TRBV6-1 to TRBJ2-3; 8 nucleotides align to TRBD2. V dropped 9 bases and J dropped 3; count of bases not matched to a gene: 8. Germline V gives CDR1 MNHNS, CDR2 SASEGT. This CDR3 has 14 amino acids. DNA of the CDR3: TGTGCCAGTCTCCGGGGGGGCGGAACAGATACGCAGTATTTT. Residues: CASLRGGGTDTQYF.

V and J are TRBV7-6 and TRBJ1-5, with a possible D match to TRBD1 (6 bases). The germline gives CDR1 SGHVS, CDR2 FNYEAQ. The V end lost 1 base, the J end lost 3 bases, and 10 bases lay between the germline ends. The CDR3 sequence is 15 residues long. The chain's CDR3 is CASSLGGPLNQPQHF. As DNA, the CDR3 is TGTGCCAGCAGCTTAGGGGGGCCGCTCAATCAGCCCCAGCATTTT.

CDR3 region: CSVRAGSTDTQYF. CDR3 DNA: TGCAGCGTTCGAGCGGGGAGCACAGATACGCAGTATTTT. The chain employs TRBV29-1 and TRBJ2-3; TRBD2 matches 7 bases. The CDR3 consists of 13 residues. The trim removed 5 bases at V and 0 bases at J, leaving 2 bases unmatched. CDR1 and CDR2 (germline): SQVTM, ANQGSEA.

The V gene is TRBV2, the J gene TRBJ1-4; 11 bases map to TRBD1. The CDR3 totals 16 residues. Trimming cost V 8 bases and J 8 bases; bases outside gene matches: 13. Germline CDR1 SNHLY, CDR2 FYNNEI. The CDR3 loop reads CASHRDRGSRAEKLFF. CDR3 sequence (DNA): TGTGCCAGCCACCGGGACAGGGGGAGCCGGGCCGAAAAACTGTTTTTT.

The chain joins TRBV2 to TRBJ1-1; D is uncertain. This CDR3 comprises 16 residues. The V and J ends lost 5 bases and 0 bases respectively, with 16 bases between them. CDR1 and CDR2 (germline): SNHLY, FYNNEI. CDR3 amino acids: CASSPRPPGMNTEAFF. CDR3 nucleotide sequence: TGTGCCAGCAGTCCACGTCCCCCGGGTATGAACACTGAAGCTTTCTTT.

The chain is built from TRBV30 and TRBJ1-5, with TRBD1 matching over 8 bases. The CDR3 is 14 amino acids. The germline CDR1 and CDR2 sequences are GTSNPN and SVGIG (reference sequence). J lost 2 bases, V lost 3 bases, and 3 bases had no gene match. CDR3 residues: CAWSPGQGNQPQHF. For the CDR3, the DNA is TGTGCCTGGAGCCCGGGACAGGGCAATCAGCCCCAGCATTTT.

The chain links TRBV9 to TRBJ2-3; 11 positions match TRBD2. Germline CDR1 reads SGDLS; CDR2 reads YYNGEE. This CDR3 region has 17 residues. J was trimmed by 4 bases and V by 3 bases; bases with no gene match: 10. Here the CDR3 DNA reads TGTGCCAGCAGCGCTCGTAGCGGGGGGGTTGGAGCAGATACGCAGTATTTT. Encoded protein: CASSARSGGVGADTQYF.

The chain has TRBV5-1 and TRBJ2-3; D perhaps matches TRBD1 (5 bases). Germline-derived CDR1 and CDR2 are SGHRS and YFSETQ. V dropped 2 bases and J dropped 3 bases, with 13 bases sitting between them. The CDR3 covers 15 residues. CDR3 amino acids: CASSLRGARTDTQYF. The CDR3 nucleotides are TGCGCCAGCAGCTTAAGGGGCGCTAGAACAGATACGCAGTATTTT.

There are a few counts of this clone. This sequence joins TRBV14 and TRBJ1-2, with 10 bases fitting TRBD1. V lost 4 bases and J lost 8; bases outside the gene matches: 4. CDR1 and CDR2 from the germline V gene are SGHDN and FVKESK. This CDR3 spans 13 amino acids. CDR3 sequence (DNA): TGTGCCAGCAGCCTCGACAGGGGGCAGGGCTACACCTTC. It translates to CASSLDRGQGYTF.

The gene calls are TRBV19 and TRBJ2-7; D remains unclear. The CDR3 runs 12 residues. The germline V gene encodes CDR1 LNHDA and CDR2 SQIVND (reference sequence). The ends were cut back, 4 bases at V and 5 bases at J, with 9 bases in the middle. The CDR3 here is CASSTRRNEQYF. The DNA for the CDR3 is TGTGCCAGTAGTACCAGAAGAAACGAGCAGTACTTC.

This chain connects TRBV28 to TRBJ1-2; TRBD1 matches 9 bases. The CDR3 is 17 residues long. Germline V gene sequence: CDR1 MDHEN, CDR2 SYDVKM. Trimming at V came to 5 bases and at J to 8 bases, leaving 18 bases not matched to a gene. In DNA, the CDR3 is TGTGCCAGCAGTGCAGACGAGACCGGGACAGGGAGAAAGGGCTACACCTTC. It yields the protein CASSADETGTGRKGYTF.